The present T cell receptor beta chain was sequenced within a study of regulatory T cells in long-lasting Graves disease. Arm-PCR of CDR3 regions and iRepertoire HTBI primers were used to build TCR beta libraries. From the multiplex PCR reads, TCRdb called clonotypes with MiXCR, one entry per CDR3 protein. The sample shows roughly 300,000 distinct CDR3 sequences, 22% of them seen only once. Germline V gene sequence: CDR1 SGHTA, CDR2 FQGNSA. CDR3 size: 16 residues. V trimming: 2 bases; J trimming: 2 bases; junction bases outside the gene matches: 5. Time point defined: persistent/refractory GD, antithyroid drugs over 5 years with positive TRAb. PBMC-derived RNA was used for the TCR library. Collection of peripheral blood (roughly 9.7 milliliters) was done using EDTA tubes.

This TCR derives from a female donor with Graves disease. The source material was peripheral blood mononuclear cells (PBMCs), sampled when the disease was refractory, from a patient treated with antithyroid drugs. V usage is TRBV7-2 and J usage is TRBJ2-5; 10 bases map to TRBD2. CDR3 bases: TGTGCCAGCAGCTTAAGCGGGGGGGGGGGGCAAGAGACCCAGTACTTC. Translated, it gives CASSLSGGGGQETQYF.